These T cell receptor beta chains were read from a single sample in a study of cytomegalovirus exposure and HLA in healthy donors. The assay was immunoSEQ multiplex PCR, and TCRdb's table has in-frame clones only and misses some. The sample includes more than 110,000 clones, roughly 10% of them seen just once. Sequenced: PBMCs. The origin of the receptors is a man aged 45-65 years in good health and CMV-seronegative. Both conserved end residues are part of each CDR3. The D gene is left open where the match is weak. The size of a clone is reported for some rows only, either as once, few or many, or as a class for expanded clones.

d_gene: .
abundance: few
j_gene: TRBJ2-3
v_gene: TRBV10-1
CDR3nt: TGCGCCAGCAGTGATGGCAGTTCCTTCACAGATACGCAGTATTTT
CDR3aa: CASSDGSSFTDTQYF

d_gene: TRBD1
abundance: .
j_gene: TRBJ2-5
v_gene: TRBV6-5
CDR3nt: TGTGCCAGCAGTTACCTTGGACAGGGGGCTCAAGAGACCCAGTACTTC
CDR3aa: CASSYLGQGAQETQYF

d_gene: .
abundance: .
j_gene: TRBJ1-5
v_gene: TRBV2
CDR3nt: TGTGCCAGCACAGGGGACGGTTTCGGTCAGCCCCAGCATTTT
CDR3aa: CASTGDGFGQPQHF

d_gene: .
abundance: .
j_gene: TRBJ1-1
v_gene: TRBV20-1
CDR3nt: TGCAGTGCGGGGAGTCGAAGTGGTTTCTTT
CDR3aa: CSAGSRSGFF

d_gene: .
abundance: .
j_gene: TRBJ2-7
v_gene: TRBV10-3
CDR3nt: TGTGCCATCAGTGGAAAGGAGTTGGGCGAGCAGTACTTC
CDR3aa: CAISGKELGEQYF

d_gene: TRBD1
abundance: few
j_gene: TRBJ1-2
v_gene: TRBV6-5
CDR3nt: TGTGCCAGCAGTTACGTAAGACAGGGGGTAAACTATGGCTACACCTTC
CDR3aa: CASSYVRQGVNYGYTF

d_gene: TRBD2
abundance: .
j_gene: TRBJ2-3
v_gene: TRBV7-9
CDR3nt: TGTGCCAGCAGCTTTATGGGGGGGGGAGCGGGGTACACAGATACGCAGTATTTT
CDR3aa: CASSFMGGGAGYTDTQYF

d_gene: .
abundance: few
j_gene: TRBJ1-5
v_gene: TRBV27
CDR3nt: TGTGCCAGCAGGCAGGGGCAGGGGTCAGGGCAGCCCCAGCATTTT
CDR3aa: CASRQGQGSGQPQHF

d_gene: .
abundance: few
j_gene: TRBJ1-1
v_gene: TRBV10-3
CDR3nt: TGTGCCATCAGTGAGTCTGGCAGGGCGAACACTGAAGCTTTCTTT
CDR3aa: CAISESGRANTEAFF

d_gene: TRBD2
abundance: .
j_gene: TRBJ2-7
v_gene: TRBV6-6
CDR3nt: TGTGCCAGCAGTTACTCTGAGGGAGGGCCTGTCGAGCAGTACTTC
CDR3aa: CASSYSEGGPVEQYF

d_gene: TRBD2
abundance: .
j_gene: TRBJ2-1
v_gene: TRBV25-1
CDR3nt: TGTGCCAGCAGTGAATCCGGGGGAGGGAACAATGAGCAGTTCTTC
CDR3aa: CASSESGGGNNEQFF

d_gene: .
abundance: .
j_gene: TRBJ1-5
v_gene: TRBV7-7
CDR3nt: TGTGCTAGCAGACCCTCCGACAGGCTTGCCGAGCCCCAGCATTTT
CDR3aa: CASRPSDRLAEPQHF

d_gene: TRBD2
abundance: few
j_gene: TRBJ2-1
v_gene: TRBV30
CDR3nt: TGTGCCTGGAGTGTACACCCCGGGGGGAGGGGACCCTACAATGAGCAGTTCTTC
CDR3aa: CAWSVHPGGRGPYNEQFF

d_gene: TRBD1
abundance: .
j_gene: TRBJ2-2
v_gene: TRBV25-1
CDR3nt: TGTGCCAGCAGTGAATTGGCAAAACAGGGGATAGACGGGGAGCTGTTTTTT
CDR3aa: CASSELAKQGIDGELFF

d_gene: TRBD1
abundance: few
j_gene: TRBJ1-1
v_gene: TRBV18
CDR3nt: TGTGCCAGCTCACCCGCCAGGGGGGAAGCTTTCTTT
CDR3aa: CASSPARGEAFF

d_gene: .
abundance: .
j_gene: TRBJ1-4
v_gene: TRBV5-1
CDR3nt: TGCGCCAGCAGCTCGGCACCCCAAGGGGGTACTACCGAAAAACTGTTTTTT
CDR3aa: CASSSAPQGGTTEKLFF

d_gene: TRBD2
abundance: few
j_gene: TRBJ2-2
v_gene: TRBV5-1
CDR3nt: TGCGCCAGCAGCTTGGTGGGAGGGTACACCGGGGAGCTGTTTTTT
CDR3aa: CASSLVGGYTGELFF

d_gene: TRBD1
abundance: .
j_gene: TRBJ1-2
v_gene: TRBV2
CDR3nt: TGTGCCAGCAGTGATAGGGGGCTAAGCTATGGCTACACCTTC
CDR3aa: CASSDRGLSYGYTF

d_gene: .
abundance: .
j_gene: TRBJ1-1
v_gene: TRBV5-1
CDR3nt: TGCGCCAGCAGCTTGGACCCAGGGGATGGCACTGAAGCTTTCTTT
CDR3aa: CASSLDPGDGTEAFF

d_gene: .
abundance: .
j_gene: TRBJ1-1
v_gene: TRBV19
CDR3nt: TGTGCCAGTAGCGCCGGGACAATGAACACTGAAGCTTTCTTT
CDR3aa: CASSAGTMNTEAFF

d_gene: .
abundance: few
j_gene: TRBJ1-2
v_gene: TRBV6-1
CDR3nt: TGTGCCAGCAGTGAAGCGGGGGGGTACCTAACTAGTAACTATGGCTACACCTTC
CDR3aa: CASSEAGGYLTSNYGYTF

d_gene: TRBD1
abundance: .
j_gene: TRBJ2-7
v_gene: TRBV18
CDR3nt: TGTGCCAGCTCACCGGGGACAGGGGACTACGAGCAGTACTTC
CDR3aa: CASSPGTGDYEQYF

d_gene: TRBD1
abundance: .
j_gene: TRBJ1-2
v_gene: TRBV7-3
CDR3nt: TGTGCCAGCAGCCAGGGACAGGTCTATGGCTACACCTTC
CDR3aa: CASSQGQVYGYTF

d_gene: .
abundance: .
j_gene: TRBJ1-1
v_gene: TRBV6-5
CDR3nt: TGTGCCAGCAGGCAACAGGGTTTCTTGAACACTGAAGCTTTCTTT
CDR3aa: CASRQQGFLNTEAFF

d_gene: TRBD2
abundance: .
j_gene: TRBJ2-5
v_gene: TRBV27
CDR3nt: TGTGCCAGCACCCCGGGCCTAGCGGGAGGAGAGACCCAGTACTTC
CDR3aa: CASTPGLAGGETQYF

d_gene: TRBD2
abundance: few
j_gene: TRBJ2-1
v_gene: TRBV29-1
CDR3nt: TGCAGCGTGGCGACTAGCGGGACGGCGGAGCAGTTCTTC
CDR3aa: CSVATSGTAEQFF

d_gene: .
abundance: .
j_gene: TRBJ1-2
v_gene: TRBV30
CDR3nt: TGTGCCTGGAGTACCGGGGGATATGGCTACACCTTC
CDR3aa: CAWSTGGYGYTF

d_gene: .
abundance: .
j_gene: TRBJ2-7
v_gene: TRBV30
CDR3nt: TGTGCCTGGAGTTGGGCCAGCAGCGAGCAGTACTTC
CDR3aa: CAWSWASSEQYF

d_gene: .
abundance: .
j_gene: TRBJ1-6
v_gene: TRBV7-9
CDR3nt: TGTGCCAGCAGCTTGGCAGACTACTCACCCCTCCACTTT
CDR3aa: CASSLADYSPLHF

d_gene: .
abundance: few
j_gene: TRBJ1-1
v_gene: TRBV14
CDR3nt: TGTGCCAGCAGCCAAAGTCAACAGGTCGCTTTCTTT
CDR3aa: CASSQSQQVAFF

d_gene: .
abundance: few
j_gene: TRBJ1-5
v_gene: TRBV27
CDR3nt: TGTGCCAGTAAAGAGGGGGGGAATCAGCCCCAGCATTTT
CDR3aa: CASKEGGNQPQHF

d_gene: .
abundance: .
j_gene: TRBJ2-2
v_gene: TRBV6-5
CDR3nt: TGTGCCAGCAGTTTGACTTTGATCGGGGAGCTGTTTTTT
CDR3aa: CASSLTLIGELFF

d_gene: .
abundance: few
j_gene: TRBJ1-1
v_gene: TRBV30
CDR3nt: TGTGCCTGGAGTGCAGGGTTCTCGACTGAAGCTTTCTTT
CDR3aa: CAWSAGFSTEAFF

d_gene: .
abundance: .
j_gene: TRBJ1-1
v_gene: TRBV27
CDR3nt: TGTGCCAGCAGACTAGTGGGGGCCACTGAAGCTTTCTTT
CDR3aa: CASRLVGATEAFF

d_gene: .
abundance: many
j_gene: TRBJ2-7
v_gene: TRBV2
CDR3nt: TGTGCCAGCAGACCTGACAACTACGAGCAGTACTTC
CDR3aa: CASRPDNYEQYF

d_gene: TRBD1
abundance: .
j_gene: TRBJ1-2
v_gene: TRBV9
CDR3nt: TGTGCCAGCAGCGTAGAAGGGGGCGTTTTGCTGTTTGGCTACACCTTC
CDR3aa: CASSVEGGVLLFGYTF

d_gene: .
abundance: few
j_gene: TRBJ1-1
v_gene: TRBV7-9
CDR3nt: TGTGCCAGCACCCAGCGGGCAGGCGCTGAAGCTTTCTTT
CDR3aa: CASTQRAGAEAFF

d_gene: TRBD1
abundance: few
j_gene: TRBJ2-5
v_gene: TRBV29-1
CDR3nt: TGCAGCGAAAGGGGGCTCCAAGAGACCCAGTACTTC
CDR3aa: CSERGLQETQYF

d_gene: .
abundance: .
j_gene: TRBJ1-1
v_gene: TRBV6-5
CDR3nt: TGTGCCAGCAGTTACTCTGCAGGGAGGACTGAAGCTTTCTTT
CDR3aa: CASSYSAGRTEAFF

d_gene: .
abundance: .
j_gene: TRBJ2-3
v_gene: TRBV29-1
CDR3nt: TGCAGCGTTGGTGAGGGAGCAGATACGCAGTATTTT
CDR3aa: CSVGEGADTQYF

d_gene: .
abundance: .
j_gene: TRBJ1-6
v_gene: TRBV7-8
CDR3nt: TGTGCCAGCAGGAGTAGGGGGAATAATTCACCCCTCCACTTT
CDR3aa: CASRSRGNNSPLHF

d_gene: TRBD1
abundance: .
j_gene: TRBJ1-3
v_gene: TRBV5-8
CDR3nt: TGTGCCAGCAGCTTGGCCAGGGGGCTCGGTATCGCTGGAAACACCATATATTTT
CDR3aa: CASSLARGLGIAGNTIYF

d_gene: .
abundance: .
j_gene: TRBJ2-3
v_gene: TRBV4-2
CDR3nt: TGTGCCAGCAGCCAAGTCGGAGCAATAGAGTTCACAGATACGCAGTATTTT
CDR3aa: CASSQVGAIEFTDTQYF

d_gene: .
abundance: many
j_gene: TRBJ1-1
v_gene: TRBV6-5
CDR3nt: TGTGCCAGCAGACTAAGGAGGGAGTCCACTGAAGCTTTCTTT
CDR3aa: CASRLRRESTEAFF

d_gene: TRBD1
abundance: many
j_gene: TRBJ2-4
v_gene: TRBV9
CDR3nt: TGTGCCAGCAGCGTGGGCCTACCGGGACAGGGGGCCTTGGTCAAAAACATTCAGTACTTC
CDR3aa: CASSVGLPGQGALVKNIQYF

d_gene: TRBD1
abundance: few
j_gene: TRBJ2-7
v_gene: TRBV14
CDR3nt: TGTGCCAGCAGCCAAGGGACAGGGTTCGAGCAGTACTTC
CDR3aa: CASSQGTGFEQYF

d_gene: TRBD2
abundance: few
j_gene: TRBJ2-1
v_gene: TRBV19
CDR3nt: TGTGCCAGTAACAATCCGGGACTAGCGAACAATGAGCAGTTCTTC
CDR3aa: CASNNPGLANNEQFF

d_gene: .
abundance: .
j_gene: TRBJ1-5
v_gene: TRBV28
CDR3nt: TGTGCCAGCAGTTTACGTCTGGGACACCGTCAGCCCCAGCATTTT
CDR3aa: CASSLRLGHRQPQHF

d_gene: TRBD1
abundance: .
j_gene: TRBJ1-1
v_gene: TRBV2
CDR3nt: TGTGCCAGATCGGGGACAGGGCTCAACACTGAAGCTTTCTTT
CDR3aa: CARSGTGLNTEAFF

d_gene: TRBD2
abundance: .
j_gene: TRBJ2-7
v_gene: TRBV28
CDR3nt: TGTGCCAGCAGGCAACTAGCGGGCGGAACCTACGAGCAGTACTTC
CDR3aa: CASRQLAGGTYEQYF

d_gene: .
abundance: few
j_gene: TRBJ1-1
v_gene: TRBV28
CDR3nt: TGTGCCAGCAGTTTCCTGGGGGCGAGCACTGAAGCTTTCTTT
CDR3aa: CASSFLGASTEAFF

d_gene: .
abundance: few
j_gene: TRBJ1-6
v_gene: TRBV30
CDR3nt: TGTGCCTGGCGGGGGAGGGGCCGGTTTGGGTCACCCCTCCACTTT
CDR3aa: CAWRGRGRFGSPLHF

d_gene: TRBD1
abundance: .
j_gene: TRBJ1-2
v_gene: TRBV9
CDR3nt: TGTGCCAGCAGCGAGGGACAGGGTTCCTATGGCTCCACCTTC
CDR3aa: CASSEGQGSYGSTF

d_gene: .
abundance: few
j_gene: TRBJ1-1
v_gene: TRBV12-5
CDR3nt: TGTGCTAGTGGTTTACAATTCCAGGGCGGGGTGAACACTGAAGCTTTCTTT
CDR3aa: CASGLQFQGGVNTEAFF

d_gene: TRBD1
abundance: few
j_gene: TRBJ1-2
v_gene: TRBV7-9
CDR3nt: TGTGCCAGCAGATCGCCGGACAGGGGTGTTTCGGCTGGCTACACCTTC
CDR3aa: CASRSPDRGVSAGYTF